This T cell receptor (beta chain) was captured in a study of esophageal squamous cell carcinoma under preoperative chemotherapy. Turning to the study itself: Samples included peripheral blood T cells as well as tumor-infiltrating lymphocytes.

General study results and limits: Post-treatment tumor-infiltrating lymphocytes appeared partly derived from peripheral T cells migrating into the tumor. Peripheral T cells showed a significant TCR diversity increase after chemotherapy, unlike tumor-infiltrating lymphocytes.

Specified time point: after preoperative PTX-NDP chemotherapy. TCRdb processed the PCR reads anew with MiXCR; each CDR3 protein has one entry. The sample consists of tens of thousands of distinct CDR3 sequences, approximately 51% of them appearing once. V was clipped by 1 base and J by 2 bases, with 17 bases between them. This CDR3 is built from 17 residues. The germline CDR1 and CDR2 sequences are SGHTA and FQGNSA. A remark on this clonotype: Its target is not known.

The sample was gathered from a patient given preoperative chemotherapy. V gene TRBV7-2 combines with J gene TRBJ2-5; either TRBD1 or TRBD2 may fit D (5 bases each). The clonotype originates from a human donor with esophageal squamous cell carcinoma. The donor label of this sample is uncertain. CDR3 residues: CASSLGGNSGLQETQYF. The CDR3 DNA reads as TGTGCCAGCAGCTTAGGGGGGAATTCGGGCCTACAAGAGACCCAGTACTTC. Full variable domain (remainder filled in from reference TRBV7-2 and TRBJ2-5): GAGVSQSPSNKVTEKGKDVELRCDPISGHTALYWYRQSLGQGLEFLIYFQGNSAPDKSGLPSDRFSAERTGGSVSTLTIQRTQQEDSAVYLCASSLGGNSGLQETQYFGPGTRLLVL.